This T cell receptor (beta chain) was recovered during a study of cytomegalovirus exposure and HLA in healthy donors. This CDR3 comprises 15 residues. Germline V lookup: CDR1 MNHNS, CDR2 SASEGT. Trimming pared 4 bases from V and 3 bases from J, leaving 16 bases between. On this clone: Antigen unknown.

Study observations and caveats: Later analysis identified a missense DCLRE1C variant that was linked to TCR beta V- and J-gene trimming.

Primers: 60 Vbeta forward and 13 Jbeta reverse. The data were produced by immunoSEQ multiplex PCR, yet TCRdb's version contains in-frame clones alone and is incomplete. Of approximately 220,000 clones in the sample, 82% were seen once. V and J are TRBV6-1 and TRBJ2-7; the D gene is possibly TRBD2 (6 bases). Sequenced: PBMCs. The sequence came from a middle-aged man in good health and CMV-seropositive. This CDR3 is CASSATGTGNYEQYF. DNA for the CDR3: TGTGCCAGCAGTGCAACCGGGACTGGAAACTACGAGCAGTACTTC.